The following is a T cell receptor beta chain sequence with its context. The data are from a study of cytomegalovirus exposure and HLA in healthy donors. CDR3 size: 14 residues. V was clipped by 0 bases and J by 3 bases, with 10 bases between them. The V gene's germline CDR1 is GTSNPN and CDR2 SVGIG (reference sequence). The PCR made use of 60 Vbeta and 13 Jbeta primers. TCRdb keeps only in-frame clones here, not all; method: immunoSEQ multiplex PCR. This repertoire shows more than 55,000 clones, 65% to 90% found once; its top ten account for 4.3%. Sequencing was carried out using PBMCs. This chain links TRBV30 with TRBJ2-3, with D unresolved. This clonotype originated in a man younger than 40 in good health and CMV-seronegative. The CDR3 here is CAWSVDYTTDTQYF. CDR3 in DNA: TGTGCCTGGAGTGTAGATTATACAACAGATACGCAGTATTTT.